This is a list of T cell receptor beta chains from one sample in a study of CD8+ T cells in alopecia areata. The table came from immunoSEQ multiplex PCR; TCRdb's copy has only in-frame clones and leaves some out. The sample shows more than 95,000 clones, 80% to 90% of them seen only once. The input for sequencing was CD8+ T cells sorted from blood, taken at roughly week 30, from a patient treated with tofacitinib. The receptors were sampled from a human donor with alopecia areata. CDR3s include the opening cysteine and the closing phenylalanine or tryptophan. Each record gives: clone size, D gene, V gene, J gene, CDR3 protein, CDR3 DNA. A D gene is named only where the DNA matches it firmly. Size tells how often a clone was seen (once, few, many) or the class of an expanded clone, and some rows leave it out.

size: -; D: -; V: TRBV19; J: TRBJ2-1; CDR3: CASSMSNEQFF; DNA: TGTGCCAGTAGTATGTCGAATGAGCAGTTCTTC
size: -; D: -; V: TRBV4-3; J: TRBJ1-1; CDR3: CASSQLDSSSTEAFF; DNA: TGCGCCAGCAGCCAGCTGGACAGTTCCAGCACTGAAGCTTTCTTT
size: -; D: -; V: TRBV5-4; J: TRBJ2-1; CDR3: CASSFEEFPNEQFF; DNA: TGTGCCAGCAGCTTCGAAGAGTTTCCCAATGAGCAGTTCTTC
size: -; D: -; V: TRBV29-1; J: TRBJ2-5; CDR3: CSVPPGQETQYF; DNA: TGCAGCGTCCCCCCAGGCCAAGAGACCCAGTACTTC
size: -; D: -; V: TRBV5-4; J: TRBJ2-7; CDR3: CASSLFSYEQYF; DNA: TGTGCCAGCAGCTTGTTCTCCTACGAGCAGTACTTC
size: -; D: TRBD1; V: TRBV7-3; J: TRBJ1-1; CDR3: CASSLQGATEAFF; DNA: TGTGCCAGCAGCCTACAGGGGGCCACTGAAGCTTTCTTT
size: -; D: TRBD2; V: TRBV10-2; J: TRBJ2-1; CDR3: CASSESGLAGGIRDNEQFF; DNA: TGCGCCAGCAGTGAGTCAGGACTAGCGGGAGGGATTAGGGACAATGAGCAGTTCTTC
size: -; D: -; V: TRBV4-1; J: TRBJ1-1; CDR3: CASSHLLPSAATEAFF; DNA: TGCGCCAGCAGCCACCTACTGCCCTCAGCCGCGACTGAAGCTTTCTTT
size: -; D: -; V: TRBV7-7; J: TRBJ2-3; CDR3: CASSPARYTQYF; DNA: TGTGCCAGCAGCCCAGCGAGATATACGCAGTATTTT
size: -; D: TRBD1; V: TRBV6-5; J: TRBJ2-7; CDR3: CASSYRGQGVYEQYF; DNA: TGTGCCAGCAGTTACCGCGGACAGGGGGTGTACGAGCAGTACTTC
size: -; D: -; V: TRBV2; J: TRBJ2-7; CDR3: CASSPGLNYEQYF; DNA: TGTGCCAGCAGTCCAGGGTTGAACTACGAGCAGTACTTC
size: -; D: -; V: TRBV27; J: TRBJ2-6; CDR3: CASSSKQVPSGANVLTF; DNA: TGTGCCAGCAGTTCAAAGCAGGTACCCTCTGGGGCCAACGTCCTGACTTTC
size: few; D: -; V: TRBV6-5; J: TRBJ2-3; CDR3: CASSYSSTDTQYF; DNA: TGTGCCAGCAGTTACTCCAGCACAGATACGCAGTATTTT
size: -; D: TRBD2; V: TRBV4-2; J: TRBJ2-1; CDR3: CASSQERGIYNEQFF; DNA: TGTGCCAGCAGCCAAGAGCGGGGGATCTACAATGAGCAGTTCTTC
size: -; D: TRBD1; V: TRBV6-5; J: TRBJ1-2; CDR3: CASRPGGEAEGYTF; DNA: TGTGCCAGCAGGCCAGGGGGTGAGGCTGAAGGCTACACCTTC
size: -; D: -; V: TRBV2; J: TRBJ1-2; CDR3: CASSDRENSDYGYTF; DNA: TGTGCCAGCAGTGATCGAGAAAACAGCGACTATGGCTACACCTTC
size: -; D: -; V: TRBV27; J: TRBJ2-7; CDR3: CASSSQSYEQYF; DNA: TGTGCCAGCAGTTCCCAATCCTACGAGCAGTACTTC
size: once; D: -; V: TRBV10-1; J: TRBJ2-1; CDR3: CASSSWTENEQFF; DNA: TGCGCCAGCAGTTCGTGGACGGAAAATGAGCAGTTCTTC
size: -; D: -; V: TRBV19; J: TRBJ2-1; CDR3: CASSMTDLWNNEQFF; DNA: TGTGCCAGTAGTATGACCGACCTATGGAACAATGAGCAGTTCTTC
size: -; D: TRBD2; V: TRBV2; J: TRBJ2-1; CDR3: CASRGTSGRPYNEQFF; DNA: TGTGCCAGCAGGGGAACTAGCGGGAGGCCCTACAATGAGCAGTTCTTC
size: -; D: TRBD2; V: TRBV27; J: TRBJ2-3; CDR3: CASSPSLAGGTDTQYF; DNA: TGTGCCAGCAGTCCCTCACTAGCGGGAGGCACAGATACGCAGTATTTT
size: -; D: -; V: TRBV28; J: TRBJ2-5; CDR3: CASNFRLTTQETQYF; DNA: TGTGCCAGCAACTTCAGGTTAACGACTCAAGAGACCCAGTACTTC
size: -; D: -; V: TRBV7-9; J: TRBJ2-1; CDR3: CASSSSEKSSYNEQFF; DNA: TGTGCCAGCAGTTCCTCTGAGAAGAGCTCCTACAATGAGCAGTTCTTC
size: -; D: -; V: TRBV29-1; J: TRBJ1-1; CDR3: CSVEGGNTEAFF; DNA: TGCAGCGTTGAAGGGGGGAACACTGAAGCTTTCTTT
size: -; D: TRBD1; V: TRBV5-4; J: TRBJ2-7; CDR3: CASSWGTGGYEQYF; DNA: TGTGCCAGCAGCTGGGGGACAGGGGGCTACGAGCAGTACTTC
size: -; D: -; V: TRBV6-5; J: TRBJ1-3; CDR3: CASSTDSSGNTIYF; DNA: TGTGCCAGCAGTACCGACAGCTCTGGAAACACCATATATTTT
size: -; D: -; V: TRBV6-5; J: TRBJ1-1; CDR3: CASTQGRTEAFF; DNA: TGTGCCAGCACGCAGGGGCGAACTGAGGCTTTCTTT
size: -; D: -; V: TRBV29-1; J: TRBJ2-1; CDR3: CSVEVAESSYNEQFF; DNA: TGCAGCGTTGAAGTGGCTGAGTCCTCCTACAATGAGCAGTTCTTC
size: -; D: -; V: TRBV19; J: TRBJ1-5; CDR3: CGCRGEGQPQHF; DNA: TGCGGTTGCCGAGGGGAAGGTCAGCCCCAGCATTTT
size: once; D: -; V: TRBV19; J: TRBJ1-5; CDR3: CASSMMGSYQPQHF; DNA: TGTGCCAGTAGTATGATGGGCAGTTATCAGCCCCAGCATTTT
size: -; D: TRBD1; V: TRBV7-9; J: TRBJ2-3; CDR3: CASSLATGGTDTQYF; DNA: TGTGCCAGCAGCTTAGCGACAGGGGGAACAGATACGCAGTATTTT
size: -; D: -; V: TRBV25-1; J: TRBJ2-3; CDR3: CASSGAPGADTQYF; DNA: TGTGCCAGCAGTGGGGCACCAGGGGCAGATACGCAGTATTTT
size: -; D: TRBD2; V: TRBV7-3; J: TRBJ2-3; CDR3: CASSLHPSMGGGQDTQYF; DNA: TGTGCCAGCAGCCTGCACCCCTCAATGGGCGGGGGGCAAGATACGCAGTATTTT
size: -; D: -; V: TRBV11-2; J: TRBJ2-7; CDR3: CASSPLPDYEQYF; DNA: TGTGCCAGCAGCCCCCTCCCTGACTACGAGCAGTACTTC
size: -; D: -; V: TRBV7-9; J: TRBJ1-1; CDR3: CASSLSSGSTEAFF; DNA: TGTGCCAGCAGCTTATCGTCAGGGAGCACTGAAGCTTTCTTT
size: -; D: TRBD1; V: TRBV27; J: TRBJ2-1; CDR3: CASSSGTGAYNEQFF; DNA: TGTGCCAGCAGTTCCGGGACAGGGGCCTACAATGAGCAGTTCTTC
size: -; D: -; V: TRBV29-1; J: TRBJ1-1; CDR3: CSAEGRECYTEAFF; DNA: TGCAGCGCCGAGGGCAGGGAGTGTTACACTGAAGCTTTCTTT
size: -; D: -; V: TRBV7-9; J: TRBJ2-7; CDR3: CASSLVAGAYEQYF; DNA: TGTGCCAGCAGCTTAGTAGCAGGCGCCTACGAGCAGTACTTC
size: -; D: -; V: TRBV21-1; J: TRBJ2-7; CDR3: CASKGSPTYEQYF; DNA: TGTGCCAGCAAGGGCAGTCCAACCTACGAGCAGTACTTC
size: -; D: -; V: TRBV6-6; J: TRBJ2-7; CDR3: CASSYSLNEQYF; DNA: TGTGCCAGCAGTTATAGTCTCAACGAGCAGTACTTC
size: -; D: TRBD1; V: TRBV5-1; J: TRBJ2-7; CDR3: CASSLTGGHEQYF; DNA: TGCGCCAGCAGCTTGACAGGGGGGCACGAGCAGTACTTC
size: -; D: TRBD1; V: TRBV25-1; J: TRBJ2-7; CDR3: CASSEAGTGSEYEQYF; DNA: TGTGCCAGCAGTGAAGCCGGGACAGGGAGTGAATACGAGCAGTACTTC
size: -; D: -; V: TRBV5-4; J: TRBJ2-7; CDR3: CASSLGGYEQYF; DNA: TGTGCCAGCAGCTTGGGAGGCTACGAGCAGTACTTC